These 22 T cell receptor beta chains came from one sample sequenced in a study of Ad26.COV2.S vaccination and SARS-CoV-2 variants. Sequencing used immunoSEQ multiplex PCR; TCRdb keeps in-frame clones, though not all of them. This repertoire shows about 330,000 clones, around 90% found once; its top ten account for around 5.5%. This sample's treatment: around 19 received Ad26.COV2.S at low or high dose, single or two shots; a few received placebo; per-sample allocation not given. Collection of samples fell on day 63 after the first vaccine or placebo injection. The sequencing used peripheral blood, collected in a trial of Ad26.COV2.S vaccine versus placebo. Receptors originate from a person between 18 and 65 years old who received the Ad26.COV2.S COVID-19 vaccine or a placebo.

This clone appeared a single time. This chain uses TRBV20-1 with TRBJ1-6; no clear D. The CDR3 runs to 18 residues. V was shortened by 3 bases and J by 0 bases, with 18 bases between the two germline ends. CDR1 is DFQATT, CDR2 SNEGSKA, per germline (reference sequence). CDR3 in amino acids: CSASRGLHLNSYNSPLHF. The CDR3 nucleotides are TGCAGTGCTAGTAGAGGACTGCACTTAAACTCCTATAATTCACCCCTCCACTTT.

V is TRBV28 and J is TRBJ1-1; 11 positions agree with TRBD1. Germline assignment: CDR1 MDHEN and CDR2 SYDVKM. Trimming cost V 6 bases and J 8 bases; bases outside gene matches: 8. This CDR3 has 14 residues. CDR3 amino acids: CASRQGQGVIEAFF. DNA of the CDR3: TGTGCCAGCAGACAGGGACAGGGGGTCATCGAAGCTTTCTTT.

In DNA, the CDR3 is TGCGCCAGCAGCCCAGGGGTTTGGGGCAATGAGCAGTTCTTC. Residues: CASSPGVWGNEQFF. The J gene is TRBJ2-1, the V gene TRBV4-1; possible D gene TRBD1, 6 bases. Germline CDR1 is MGHRA and CDR2 is YSYEKL. CDR3 size: 14 residues. V was trimmed by 4 bases and J by 6 bases, leaving 13 bases between them.

This clone came up a few times. The rearrangement uses TRBV9 and TRBJ2-1; D uncertain. The CDR3 runs 14 residues. The germline V gene has CDR1 SGDLS and CDR2 YYNGEE. The V gene lost 4 bases and the J gene lost 7 bases, with 15 bases spanning the gap. This chain's CDR3 is CASSPEGRLNEQFF. The CDR3 DNA follows: TGTGCCAGCAGCCCAGAAGGACGGCTTAATGAGCAGTTCTTC.

The chain joins TRBV6-1 to TRBJ2-5; possibly TRBD1 for D (5 bases). The CDR3 length is 14 residues. Per germline, CDR1 MNHNS and CDR2 SASEGT. V was clipped by 0 bases and J by 3 bases, with 8 bases between them. CDR3 nucleotide sequence: TGTGCCAGCAGTGAAGCCTCAGGGAAAGAGACCCAGTACTTC. Translating gives CASSEASGKETQYF.

The V and J genes are TRBV19 and TRBJ1-1; 8 bases are shared with TRBD1. After removal of 6 bases from V and 10 bases from J, the junction contained 19 bases not matched to a gene. The CDR3 loop spans 16 amino acids. Per germline, CDR1 LNHDA and CDR2 SQIVND (reference sequence). CDR3 loop: CASRPGTGPLTLGAFF. The CDR3 coding sequence is TGTGCCAGTAGGCCCGGGACAGGACCTCTTACACTTGGAGCTTTCTTT.

CDR3 DNA: TGTGCCAGCAGCCCGGGGGAGAGCTACGAGCAGTACGTC. Translated: CASSPGESYEQYV. The J gene is TRBJ2-7, the V gene TRBV7-9; D is possibly TRBD2 (6 bases). The germline gives CDR1 SEHNR, CDR2 FQNEAQ (reference sequence). The V gene lost 5 bases and the J gene lost 3 bases, with 11 bases spanning the gap. This CDR3 region has 13 residues.

This rearrangement joins TRBV19 to TRBJ1-5; 7 nucleotides line up with TRBD1. Per germline, CDR1 LNHDA and CDR2 SQIVND (reference sequence). This CDR3 region has 15 residues. V trimming: 5 bases; J trimming: 6 bases; junction bases outside the gene matches: 10. The DNA for the CDR3 is TGTGCCAGTAGTCTGATCGGGGCAGGGGGTCAGCCCCAGCATTTT. As protein: CASSLIGAGGQPQHF. Combining the CDR3 with reference TRBV19 and TRBJ1-5 gives the whole variable domain DGGITQSPKYLFRKEGQNVTLSCEQNLNHDAMYWYRQDPGQGLRLIYYSQIVNDFQKGDIAEGYSVSREKKESFPLTVTSAQKNPTAFYLCASSLIGAGGQPQHFGDGTRLSIL.

The chain is built from TRBV9 and TRBJ2-1; no firm D call. The ends were cut back, 3 bases at V and 0 bases at J, with 7 bases in the middle. The V gene's germline CDR1 is SGDLS and CDR2 YYNGEE. The CDR3 runs 14 residues. The CDR3 region is CASSGGTSYNEQFF. CDR3 bases: TGTGCCAGCAGCGGGGGAACCTCCTACAATGAGCAGTTCTTC. The full variable domain, completed using reference TRBV9 and TRBJ2-1, is DSGVTQTPKHLITATGQRVTLRCSPRSGDLSVYWYQQSLDQGLQFLIQYYNGEERAKGNILERFSAQQFPDLHSELNLSSLELGDSALYFCASSGGTSYNEQFFGPGTRLTVL.

This clone has a single count. V and J are TRBV30 and TRBJ1-4; TRBD1 agrees at 7 bases. Trimming took 4 bases from V and 10 from J; bases not matched to a gene: 6. The germline CDR1 and CDR2 sequences are GTSNPN and SVGIG (reference sequence). The CDR3 sequence is 12 residues long. The CDR3 loop is CAWKRTGGKLFF. The CDR3 nucleotides read TGTGCCTGGAAACGGACAGGTGGAAAACTGTTTTTT.

The chain couples TRBV19 to TRBJ2-3; TRBD2 matches at 7 bases. CDR3 size: 14 residues. The V and J ends lost 7 bases and 0 bases, in that order; junction bases with no gene match: 4. Germline CDR1 reads LNHDA; CDR2 reads SQIVND (reference sequence). The chain's CDR3 is CASTASGSTDTQYF. Here the CDR3 DNA reads TGTGCCAGTACCGCTAGCGGTAGCACAGATACGCAGTATTTT.

The rearrangement links TRBV9 to TRBJ1-5, with 7 bases fitting TRBD1. Germline assignment: CDR1 SGDLS and CDR2 YYNGEE. The V gene end was trimmed by 4 bases and the J gene end by 6 bases; junction bases not matched to a gene: 7. CDR3 size: 14 residues. The CDR3 nucleotides are TGTGCCAGCAGCCCGGGGACAGTTGGTCAGCCCCAGCATTTT. This translates into CASSPGTVGQPQHF. Full variable domain (outside the CDR3, taken from reference TRBV9 and TRBJ1-5): DSGVTQTPKHLITATGQRVTLRCSPRSGDLSVYWYQQSLDQGLQFLIQYYNGEERAKGNILERFSAQQFPDLHSELNLSSLELGDSALYFCASSPGTVGQPQHFGDGTRLSIL.

J is TRBJ1-5 and V is TRBV6-2 or TRBV6-3, with 7 bases lining up with TRBD1. Germline-derived CDR1 and CDR2 are MNHEY and SVGEGT. This CDR3 is built from 16 residues. The V gene end was trimmed by 5 bases and the J gene end by 2 bases; junction bases not matched to a gene: 9. The CDR3: CASSPSSGTGNQPQHF. CDR3 bases: TGTGCCAGCAGTCCCTCTTCCGGGACAGGCAATCAGCCCCAGCATTTT.

The rearrangement joins TRBV7-3 to TRBJ2-2; D possibly uses TRBD1 or TRBD2 (6 bases each). CDR3 size: 16 residues. V dropped 5 bases and J dropped 5 bases, with 18 bases sitting between them. Germline CDR1 is SGHTA and CDR2 is FQGTGA. In DNA form, the CDR3 reads TGTGCCAGCAGCCCAGGGGCTGTGGGAGGAACCGGGGAGCTGTTTTTT. This gives the protein CASSPGAVGGTGELFF.

This sequence joins TRBV7-2 and TRBJ2-1, with 8 bases matching TRBD2. This CDR3 is 15 amino acids long. J was trimmed by 9 bases and V by 1 base; bases with no gene match: 8. CDR1 and CDR2 (germline): SGHTA, FQGNSA. This chain's CDR3 is CASSLDTGGPREQFF. In DNA, the CDR3 is TGTGCCAGCAGCTTAGACACGGGAGGGCCGCGTGAGCAGTTCTTC.

The V gene is TRBV19, the J gene TRBJ1-2, with D unresolved. V gave up 5 bases and J gave up 8 bases, with 15 bases separating them. Germline V lookup: CDR1 LNHDA, CDR2 SQIVND (reference sequence). The CDR3 totals 13 residues. The CDR3, as DNA: TGTGCCAGTAGTCCCTCGGGAATGGAAGGCTACACCTTC. This encodes CASSPSGMEGYTF.

This CDR3 reads CASSPTEIEAFF. CDR3 sequence (DNA): TGTGCCAGCAGCCCGACGGAGATTGAAGCTTTCTTT. The rearrangement links TRBV7-6 to TRBJ1-1; no clear D gene. This CDR3 has 12 amino acids. Trimming took 5 bases from V and 7 from J, leaving 11 bases between them. Germline V lookup: CDR1 SGHVS, CDR2 FNYEAQ.

The J gene is TRBJ1-4, the V gene TRBV30, with no clear D. Germline V lookup: CDR1 GTSNPN, CDR2 SVGIG (reference sequence). V lost 0 bases and J lost 5, with 10 bases in between. The CDR3 is made up of 14 amino acids. CDR3 sequence reads: CAWSVSLWNEKLFF. The DNA of the CDR3 is TGTGCCTGGAGTGTGAGTTTATGGAATGAAAAACTGTTTTTT.

The rearrangement uses TRBV10-2 and TRBJ1-6; a weak D match, TRBD1 (6 bases). Germline CDR1 and CDR2: WSHSY and SAAADI. The CDR3 sequence is 22 residues long. The germline V and J ends were trimmed by 2 bases and 7 bases, with 33 bases remaining between them. The CDR3 sequence is CASSEPIPLPSRGRSPNSPLHF. The CDR3 nucleotides are TGCGCCAGCAGTGAGCCGATCCCCCTCCCCTCTAGGGGGAGAAGCCCCAATTCACCCCTCCACTTT.

The chain couples TRBV28 to TRBJ2-6; 8 bases match TRBD2. The CDR3 has 15 amino acids. V shed 5 bases and J 1 base; nucleotides not matched to a gene: 1. The germline V gene has CDR1 MDHEN and CDR2 SYDVKM. Here the CDR3 reads CASSVAGSGANVLTF. As DNA, the CDR3 is TGTGCCAGCAGTGTAGCGGGGTCTGGGGCCAACGTCCTGACTTTC.

CDR3 amino acids: CASSPRETDTQYF. CDR3 sequence (DNA): TGTGCCAGCTCACCACGGGAGACAGATACGCAGTATTTT. The chain is built from TRBV18 and TRBJ2-3, with D possibly matching TRBD2 (5 bases). The V gene's germline CDR1 is KGHSH and CDR2 LQKENI. Deletions cut 1 base from V and 3 bases from J, with 5 bases between. The CDR3 is 13 amino acids.

The chain's CDR3 is CASNVQGYSNQPQHF. The CDR3 nucleotides read TGTGCCAGCAATGTACAGGGATATAGCAATCAGCCCCAGCATTTT. This chain links TRBV28 with TRBJ1-5; a weak D match, TRBD1 (6 bases). CDR3 size: 15 residues. Between the trimmed V and J ends, which lost 7 bases and 0 bases, there was a span of 13 bases. Germline V lookup: CDR1 MDHEN, CDR2 SYDVKM.